The rows below give T cell receptor beta chains drawn from one sample of a study of T cells after yellow fever vaccination. Via MiXCR, TCRdb re-called the 5' RACE reads, giving one row per CDR3 protein. The repertoire consists of about 370,000 distinct CDR3 sequences, with 11% occurring once and the leading ten covering roughly 18%. The specimen comprised PBMCs, sampled on the day of the first yellow fever vaccination. Source of these receptors: a man younger than 35 who received the YFV17D yellow fever vaccine. Both conserved end residues are part of each CDR3. A D gene is named only where the DNA matches it firmly. Size is stated for part of the rows, as once, few or many counts, or as a class when the clone is expanded.

cdr3_length d_call j_call clone_size v_call cdr3_nt cdr3_aa
14 . TRBJ1-6 . TRBV12-3/TRBV12-4 TGTGCCAGCAGTTGGGCACAGGCTAATTCACCCCTCCACTTT CASSWAQANSPLHF
15 . TRBJ1-5 few TRBV6-5 TGTGCCAGCAGACGACAATGGGGTAGCAATCAGCCCCAGCATTTT CASRRQWGSNQPQHF
15 . TRBJ2-7 few TRBV4-2 TGTGCCAGCAGCCAAGAGAGGGCAGGATCCTACGAGCAGTACTTC CASSQERAGSYEQYF
16 TRBD2 TRBJ2-7 . TRBV4-1 TGCGCCAGCAGCCGCCAACTAGCGAGTGCTGACTACGAGCAGTACTTC CASSRQLASADYEQYF
15 . TRBJ2-2 many TRBV20-1 TGCAGTGTCAAGCGCGGAGTCCCGAACACCGGGGAGCTGTTTTTT CSVKRGVPNTGELFF
13 . TRBJ1-5 . TRBV7-8 TGTGCCAGCAGCTACCGGGGTAGCCAGCCCCAGCATTTT CASSYRGSQPQHF
11 . TRBJ2-3 . TRBV9 TGTGCCAGCAGCGGGCAAGGAACGCAGTATTTT CASSGQGTQYF
14 TRBD2 TRBJ2-3 many TRBV10-2 TGCGCCAGCAAAATTGCCAGAGCGGGGGATACGCAGTATTTT CASKIARAGDTQYF
15 TRBD1 TRBJ2-1 few TRBV20-1 TGCAGTGCGACCCCGGGGACAGGGGGGAACAATGAGCAGTTCTTC CSATPGTGGNNEQFF
16 TRBD2 TRBJ2-3 few TRBV7-9 TGTGCCAGCAGCTTAAATAGCGGGACTGTCACAGATACGCAGTATTTT CASSLNSGTVTDTQYF
15 TRBD1 TRBJ2-1 few TRBV9 TGTGCCAGCAGCACCGGACAGGGGAGATACAATGAGCAGTTCTTC CASSTGQGRYNEQFF
14 TRBD1 TRBJ1-5 . TRBV20-1 TGCAGTGCGCGATCGCAGGGGGAAGATCAGCCCCAGCATTTT CSARSQGEDQPQHF
14 TRBD2 TRBJ2-7 . TRBV7-9 TGTGCCAGCAGCTTTGACGGGACTACTTACGAGCAGTACTTC CASSFDGTTYEQYF
14 . TRBJ1-6 . TRBV3-1 TGTGCCAGCAGCCAAGGTATGGAGAGTTCACCCCTCCACTTT CASSQGMESSPLHF
16 TRBD2 TRBJ2-3 many TRBV7-9 TGTGCCAGCAGTTCCCAAGCGGGGGAGAGCACAGATACGCAGTATTTT CASSSQAGESTDTQYF
17 . TRBJ1-2 . TRBV18 TGTGCCAGCTCGCTAACCTCGACAGTGCGCCCTAACTATGGCTACACCTTC CASSLTSTVRPNYGYTF
13 . TRBJ2-5 many TRBV18 TGTGCCAGCTCTCTTGTCGCATTTGAGACCCAGTACTTC CASSLVAFETQYF
13 . TRBJ2-7 . TRBV10-2 TGCGCCAGCAGCCCTCGTAGCGACTACGAGCAGTACTTC CASSPRSDYEQYF
15 . TRBJ2-3 few TRBV20-1 TGCAGTGCCGGGGCCTACCTACTACCCCGGGATACGCAGTATTTT CSAGAYLLPRDTQYF
16 TRBD2 TRBJ2-1 few TRBV7-2 TGTGCCAGCAGCTTAGTAGGGACTAGCTCCTACAATGAGCAGTTCTTC CASSLVGTSSYNEQFF
15 . TRBJ2-3 few TRBV12-3/TRBV12-4 TGTGCCAGCCGACGTAGGGACATCCCCCCGAATACGCAGTATTTT CASRRRDIPPNTQYF
14 . TRBJ2-7 . TRBV10-3 TGTGCCTCGCGATCGGGGGGCGCGTCCTACGAGCAGTACTTC CASRSGGASYEQYF
14 . TRBJ1-1 few TRBV27 TGTGCCAGCAGCCCTGGTGTCATGAACACTGAAGCTTTCTTT CASSPGVMNTEAFF
13 . TRBJ2-3 . TRBV7-3 TGTGCCAGCAGCTCGCAAAACAGGGATACGCAGTATTTT CASSSQNRDTQYF
15 . TRBJ1-1 . TRBV7-8 TGTGCCAGCAGCACCGGAAGAGGCTTGAACACTGAAGCTTTCTTT CASSTGRGLNTEAFF
13 . TRBJ1-3 many TRBV10-3 TGTGCCATCCCTTGGGAGGCGGGAAACACCATATATTTT CAIPWEAGNTIYF
12 . TRBJ1-5 . TRBV6-2/TRBV6-3 TGTGCCAGCAGGACAACTAATCAGCCCCAGCATTTT CASRTTNQPQHF
14 . TRBJ1-6 . TRBV7-3 TGTGCCAGCAGCTTAGGGACAACTAATTCACCCCTCCACTTT CASSLGTTNSPLHF
17 . TRBJ2-2 . TRBV4-1 TGCGCCAGCAGCCCCCTTTCGGGGATCGGTCGCACCGGGGAGCTGTTTTTT CASSPLSGIGRTGELFF
14 . TRBJ2-3 . TRBV5-4 TGTGCCAGCAGCTTCGGGGGCCCCTTCGATACGCAGTATTTT CASSFGGPFDTQYF
15 . TRBJ2-2 . TRBV7-2 TGTGCCAGCAGGCCCGAAACAGTGCCCCTAGGGGAGCTGTTTTTT CASRPETVPLGELFF
16 TRBD2 TRBJ2-3 . TRBV6-1 TGTGCCAGCAGGGGACTAGCGGGGGGTAACACAGATACGCAGTATTTT CASRGLAGGNTDTQYF
13 TRBD1 TRBJ2-3 . TRBV10-3 TGTGCCATCAAGGCTACAGGGGATGATACGCAGTATTTT CAIKATGDDTQYF
13 TRBD1 TRBJ1-1 few TRBV7-9 TGTGCCAGCAGCTTAGCCGCCGGGACAGGGAAACACTTT CASSLAAGTGKHF
15 TRBD1 TRBJ2-1 . TRBV25-1 TGTGCCAGCAGTGAAAACAGGGGATCCTACAATGAGCAGTTCTTC CASSENRGSYNEQFF
20 . TRBJ2-1 few TRBV4-3 TGCGCCAGCAGCCAACACCGCCCCCGATGGAAAAAGAGCTCCTACAATGAGCAGTTCTTC CASSQHRPRWKKSSYNEQFF
14 . TRBJ1-1 few TRBV16 TGTGCCAGCAGCCGGGGGGCGGCGAACACTGAAGCTTTCTTT CASSRGAANTEAFF
15 . TRBJ2-5 many TRBV15 TGTGCCACCTCAGAGGGCACGGGGGCCCAAGAGACCCAGTACTTC CATSEGTGAQETQYF
18 TRBD1 TRBJ1-3 . TRBV3-1 TGTGCCAGCAGCCCCGACGTGGGACAGGGACCATCTGGAAACACCATATATTTT CASSPDVGQGPSGNTIYF
14 . TRBJ2-5 . TRBV6-2/TRBV6-3 TGTGCCAGCACGCGGCGGGGTGGCGGGGAGACCCAGTACTTC CASTRRGGGETQYF
15 . TRBJ1-1 . TRBV19 TGTGCCAGTAAACCGCCCGGGGGGTCGGGCACTGAAGCTTTCTTT CASKPPGGSGTEAFF
13 . TRBJ1-2 few TRBV30 TGTGCCTGGAGTGTAGATAGTCGCTATGGCTACACCTTC CAWSVDSRYGYTF
13 . TRBJ2-6 . TRBV7-6 TGTGCCAGCAGCTTAGGGACACCAATAGTCCTGACTTTC CASSLGTPIVLTF
15 . TRBJ2-5 few TRBV9 TGTGCCAGCAGCGTAGTAGGAGGTTCAGGGGAGACCCAGTACTTC CASSVVGGSGETQYF